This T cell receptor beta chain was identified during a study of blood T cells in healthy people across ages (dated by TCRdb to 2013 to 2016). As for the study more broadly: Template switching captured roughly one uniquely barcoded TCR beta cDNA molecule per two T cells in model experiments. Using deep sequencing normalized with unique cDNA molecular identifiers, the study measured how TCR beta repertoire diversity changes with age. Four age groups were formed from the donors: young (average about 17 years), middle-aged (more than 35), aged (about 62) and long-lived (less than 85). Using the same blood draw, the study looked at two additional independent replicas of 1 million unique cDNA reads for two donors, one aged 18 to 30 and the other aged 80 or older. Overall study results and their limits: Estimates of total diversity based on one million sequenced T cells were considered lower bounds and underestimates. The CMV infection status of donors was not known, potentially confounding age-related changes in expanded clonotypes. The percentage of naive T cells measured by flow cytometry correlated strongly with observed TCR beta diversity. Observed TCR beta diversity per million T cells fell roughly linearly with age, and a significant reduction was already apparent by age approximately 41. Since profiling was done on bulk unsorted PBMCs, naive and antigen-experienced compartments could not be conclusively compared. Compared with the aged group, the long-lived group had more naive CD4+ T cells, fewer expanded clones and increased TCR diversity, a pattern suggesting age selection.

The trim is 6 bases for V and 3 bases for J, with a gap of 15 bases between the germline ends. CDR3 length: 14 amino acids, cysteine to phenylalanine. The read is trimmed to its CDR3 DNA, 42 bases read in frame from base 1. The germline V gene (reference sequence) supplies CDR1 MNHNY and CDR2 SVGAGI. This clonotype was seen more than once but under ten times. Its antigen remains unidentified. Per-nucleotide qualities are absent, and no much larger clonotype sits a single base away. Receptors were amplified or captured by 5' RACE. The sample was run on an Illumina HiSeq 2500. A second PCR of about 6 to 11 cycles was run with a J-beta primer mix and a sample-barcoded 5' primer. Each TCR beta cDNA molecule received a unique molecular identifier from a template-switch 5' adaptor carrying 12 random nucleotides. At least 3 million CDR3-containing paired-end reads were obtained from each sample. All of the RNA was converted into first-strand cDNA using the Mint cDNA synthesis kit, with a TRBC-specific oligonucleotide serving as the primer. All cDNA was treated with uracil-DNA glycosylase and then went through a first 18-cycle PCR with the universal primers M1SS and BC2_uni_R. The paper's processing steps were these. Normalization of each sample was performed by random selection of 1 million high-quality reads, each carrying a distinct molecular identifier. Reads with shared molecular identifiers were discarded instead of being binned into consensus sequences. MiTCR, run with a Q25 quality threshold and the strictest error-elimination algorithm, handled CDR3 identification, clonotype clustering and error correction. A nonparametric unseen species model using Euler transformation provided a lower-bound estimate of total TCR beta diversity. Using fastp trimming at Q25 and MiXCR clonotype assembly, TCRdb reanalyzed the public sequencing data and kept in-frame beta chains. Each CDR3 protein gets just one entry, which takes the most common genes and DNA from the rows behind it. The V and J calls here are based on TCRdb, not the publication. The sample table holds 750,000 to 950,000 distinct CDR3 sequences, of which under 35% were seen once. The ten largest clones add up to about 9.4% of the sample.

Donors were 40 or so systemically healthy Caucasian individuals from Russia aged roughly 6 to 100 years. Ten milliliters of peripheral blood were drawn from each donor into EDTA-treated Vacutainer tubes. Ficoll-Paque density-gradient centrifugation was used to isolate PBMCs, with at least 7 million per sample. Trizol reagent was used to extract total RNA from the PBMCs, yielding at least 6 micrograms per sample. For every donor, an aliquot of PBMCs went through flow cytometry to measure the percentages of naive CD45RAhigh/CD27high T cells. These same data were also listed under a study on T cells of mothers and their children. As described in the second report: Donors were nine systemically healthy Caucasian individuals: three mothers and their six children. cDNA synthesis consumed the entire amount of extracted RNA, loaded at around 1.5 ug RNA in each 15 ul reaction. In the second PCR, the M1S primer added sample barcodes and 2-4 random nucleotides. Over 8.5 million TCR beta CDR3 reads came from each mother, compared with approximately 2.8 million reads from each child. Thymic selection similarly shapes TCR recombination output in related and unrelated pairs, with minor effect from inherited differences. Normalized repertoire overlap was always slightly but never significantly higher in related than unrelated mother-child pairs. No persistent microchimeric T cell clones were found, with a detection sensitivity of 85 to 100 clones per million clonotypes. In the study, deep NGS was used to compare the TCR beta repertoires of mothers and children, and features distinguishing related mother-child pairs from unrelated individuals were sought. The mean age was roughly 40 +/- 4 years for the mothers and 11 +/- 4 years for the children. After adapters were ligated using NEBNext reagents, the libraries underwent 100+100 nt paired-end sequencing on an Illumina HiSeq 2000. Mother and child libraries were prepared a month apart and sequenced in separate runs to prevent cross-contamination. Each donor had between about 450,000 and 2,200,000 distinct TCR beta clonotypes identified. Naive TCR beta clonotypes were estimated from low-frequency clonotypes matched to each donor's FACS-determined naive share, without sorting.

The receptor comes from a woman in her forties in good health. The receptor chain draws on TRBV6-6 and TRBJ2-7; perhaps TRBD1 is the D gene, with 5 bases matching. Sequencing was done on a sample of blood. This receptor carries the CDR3 CASSVSDTSYEQYF. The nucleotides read TGTGCCAGCAGCGTCTCGGACACCAGCTACGAGCAGTACTTC.